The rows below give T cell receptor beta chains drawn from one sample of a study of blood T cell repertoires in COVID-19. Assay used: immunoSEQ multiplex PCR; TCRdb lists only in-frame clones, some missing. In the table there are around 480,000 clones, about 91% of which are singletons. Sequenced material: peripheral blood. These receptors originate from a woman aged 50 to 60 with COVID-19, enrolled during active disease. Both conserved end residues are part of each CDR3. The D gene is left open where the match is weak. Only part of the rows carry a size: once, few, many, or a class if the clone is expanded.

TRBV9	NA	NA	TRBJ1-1	TGTGCCAGCAGCTTTCGACCGACAGGTGAAGCTTTCTTT	CASSFRPTGEAFF
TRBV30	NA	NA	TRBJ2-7	TGTGCCTGGAGTGTAGACACCTCCTACGAGCAGTACTTC	CAWSVDTSYEQYF
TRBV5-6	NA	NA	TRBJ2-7	TGTGCCAGCAGCCTGTCCCACAGCTACGAGCAGTACTTC	CASSLSHSYEQYF
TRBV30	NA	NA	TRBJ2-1	TGTGCCTGGAGTGTACGGCGGGTCAATGAGCAGTTCTTC	CAWSVRRVNEQFF
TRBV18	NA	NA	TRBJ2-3	TGTGCCAGCTCACCAAGAGCGGGCCTAAGCACAGATACGCAGTATTTT	CASSPRAGLSTDTQYF
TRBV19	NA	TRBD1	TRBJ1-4	TGTGCCAGTGGACAGGGCACAAAACTGTTTTTT	CASGQGTKLFF
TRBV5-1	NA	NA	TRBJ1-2	TGCGCCAGCAGCTCCGTGGACGCATCGGGAGATGGCTACACCTTC	CASSSVDASGDGYTF
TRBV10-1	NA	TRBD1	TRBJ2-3	TGCGCCAGCAGTGAGTCCAGGGGGAGCACAGATACGCAGTATTTT	CASSESRGSTDTQYF
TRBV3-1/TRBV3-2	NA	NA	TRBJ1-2	TGTGCCAGCAGCCACGTTACGGGACACGGCTACACCTTC	CASSHVTGHGYTF
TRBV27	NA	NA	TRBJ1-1	TGTGCCAGCAGTTCCCAGGGAGAGGGGGCTGAAGCTTTCTTT	CASSSQGEGAEAFF
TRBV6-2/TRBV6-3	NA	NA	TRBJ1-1	TGTGCCAGCAGTTACTCGAGAGGAAACACTGAAGCTTTCTTT	CASSYSRGNTEAFF
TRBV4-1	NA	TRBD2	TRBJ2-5	TGCGCCAGCAGCCGCTGGACTAGTAGTTTTCAAGAGACCCAGTACTTC	CASSRWTSSFQETQYF
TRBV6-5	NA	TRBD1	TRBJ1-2	TGTGCCAGCAGTTCCGGACAGGGGGCGCCCGGCTACACCTTC	CASSSGQGAPGYTF
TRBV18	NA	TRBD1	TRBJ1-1	TGTGCCAGCTCATTATGGACAGGCCCGGACACTGAAGCTTTCTTT	CASSLWTGPDTEAFF
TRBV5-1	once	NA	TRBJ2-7	TGCGCCAGCAGCTTGGCCGGTTCCTACGAGCAGTACTTC	CASSLAGSYEQYF
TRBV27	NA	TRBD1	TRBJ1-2	TGTGCCAGCAGTCCGACAGGGGGGTATGGCTACACCTTC	CASSPTGGYGYTF
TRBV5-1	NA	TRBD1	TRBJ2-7	TGCGCCAGCAGCACATCCCCCGGGACAGTATCCGAGCAGTACTTC	CASSTSPGTVSEQYF
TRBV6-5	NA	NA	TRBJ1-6	TGTGCCAGCAGTTACGACAGTAATTCACCCCTCCACTTT	CASSYDSNSPLHF
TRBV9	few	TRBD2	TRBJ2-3	TGTGCCAGCAGCGAGGGACTAGCGGGGGGGCGAGATACGCAGTATTTT	CASSEGLAGGRDTQYF
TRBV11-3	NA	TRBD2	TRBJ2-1	TGTGCCAGCAGCTTCCGGGGGGGGATTTACAATGAGCAGTTCTTC	CASSFRGGIYNEQFF
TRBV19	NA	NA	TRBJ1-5	TGTGCCTGTGGGGCCGGTCAGCCCCAGCATTTT	CACGAGQPQHF
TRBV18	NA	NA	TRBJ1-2	TGTGCCAGCTCACCTCAACAGGGAAGCTATGGCTACACCTTC	CASSPQQGSYGYTF
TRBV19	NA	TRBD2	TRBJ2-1	TGTGCCAGTAAACTAGCGGAATCTGAGCAGTTCTTC	CASKLAESEQFF
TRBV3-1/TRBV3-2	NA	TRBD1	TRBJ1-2	TGTGCCAGCAGCCCTCGACAGGGGCATAACTATGGCTACACCTTC	CASSPRQGHNYGYTF
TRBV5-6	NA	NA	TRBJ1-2	TGTGCCAGCAGCGTAAGCTCCAGGGGCTACACCTTC	CASSVSSRGYTF
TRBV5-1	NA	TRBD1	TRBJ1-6	TGCGCCAGCAGCTTCGGACAGGGCCCACCCCTCCACTTT	CASSFGQGPPLHF
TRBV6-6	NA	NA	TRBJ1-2	TGTGCCAGCAGCAACAGGGACCCACGAGGGGGCTACACCTTC	CASSNRDPRGGYTF
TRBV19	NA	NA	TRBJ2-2	TGTGCCAGCGGAACTCCTGACAGCTACTCGAACACCGGGGAGCTGTTTTTT	CASGTPDSYSNTGELFF
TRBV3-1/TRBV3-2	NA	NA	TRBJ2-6	TGTGCCAGCAGCCAAGGTATAGACTCTGGGGCCAACGTCCTGACTTTC	CASSQGIDSGANVLTF
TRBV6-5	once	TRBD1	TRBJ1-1	TGTGCCAGCATCCCGGGGGGACAGGGGTACACTGAAGCTTTCTTT	CASIPGGQGYTEAFF
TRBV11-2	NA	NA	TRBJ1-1	TGTGCCAGCAGCTTAAGTCCTACCGGGGAAAATAGGGCTTTCTTT	CASSLSPTGENRAFF
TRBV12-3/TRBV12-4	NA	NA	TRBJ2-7	TGTGCCAGCAGTTCCCGGGGTCTCTACGAGCAGTACTTC	CASSSRGLYEQYF
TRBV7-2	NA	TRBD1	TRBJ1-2	TGTGCCAGCAGCTTAGGCGGCAGGGGGCTTGGGGACACCTTC	CASSLGGRGLGDTF
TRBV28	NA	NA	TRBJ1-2	TGTGCCAGCAGTTTCATTCAGAGGTTCTATGGCTACACCTTC	CASSFIQRFYGYTF
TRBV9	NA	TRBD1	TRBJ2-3	TGTGCCAGCAGCCAGGGGGCCGGGACAGATACGCAGTATTTT	CASSQGAGTDTQYF
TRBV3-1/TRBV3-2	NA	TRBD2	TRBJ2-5	TGTGCCAGCAGCCAAACTAGCGGAAAAGAGACCCAGTACTTC	CASSQTSGKETQYF
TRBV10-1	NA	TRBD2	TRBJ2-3	TGCGCCAGCTCCGGGACTAGCGGGGTTAATGTGGATACGCAGTATTTT	CASSGTSGVNVDTQYF
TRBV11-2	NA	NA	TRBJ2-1	TGTGCCAGCAGCTTAGATCCCCAGGGCAGGGGCAATGAGCAGTTCTTC	CASSLDPQGRGNEQFF
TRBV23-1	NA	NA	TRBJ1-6	TGCGCCAGCAGTCAATCTGCCAGGGATAATTCACCCCTCCACTTT	CASSQSARDNSPLHF
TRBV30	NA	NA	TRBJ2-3	TGTGCCTGGAGTGTAAGATGGGGGGGCAACACAGATACGCAGTATTTT	CAWSVRWGGNTDTQYF
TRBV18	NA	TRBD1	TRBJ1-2	TGTGCCAGCTCACCAAGCTCCGGGACAGGGGCCTATGGCTACACCTTC	CASSPSSGTGAYGYTF
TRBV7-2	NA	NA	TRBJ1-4	TGTGCCAGCAGCTCGGGGGTTAATGAAAAACTGTTTTTT	CASSSGVNEKLFF
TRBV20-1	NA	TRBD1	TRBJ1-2	TGCAGTGCTTCAGGGGGGAGTGGCTACACCTTC	CSASGGSGYTF
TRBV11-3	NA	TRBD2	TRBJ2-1	TGTGCCAGCAGCCCCCGGGGGGGCACCTACAATGAGCAGTTCTTC	CASSPRGGTYNEQFF
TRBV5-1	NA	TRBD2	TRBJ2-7	TGCGCCAGCAGCCGTTTTAGCGGGGGGAACTACGAGCAGTACTTC	CASSRFSGGNYEQYF
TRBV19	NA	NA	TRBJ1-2	TGTGCCAGTAGTAAGCCAGGGTATGGCTATGGCTACACCTTC	CASSKPGYGYGYTF
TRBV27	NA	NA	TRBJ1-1	TGTGCCAGCAGTTTAACAGTTCCGAACACTGAAGCTTTCTTT	CASSLTVPNTEAFF
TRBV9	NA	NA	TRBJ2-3	TGTGCCAGCAGCGTAGGGGGGACTTCACTAGATACGCAGTATTTT	CASSVGGTSLDTQYF
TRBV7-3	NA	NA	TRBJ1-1	TGTGCCAGCAGCCCAGGGGTAGAGGGCACTGAAGCTTTCTTT	CASSPGVEGTEAFF
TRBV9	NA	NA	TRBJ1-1	TGTGCCAGCAGCGTAGCAGGGGTAGCTTTCTTT	CASSVAGVAFF
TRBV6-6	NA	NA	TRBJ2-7	TGTGCCAGCAGTTACTCAGACAGCTACGAGCAGTACTTC	CASSYSDSYEQYF
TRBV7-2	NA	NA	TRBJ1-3	TGTGCCAGCAGCTTAGGGGGCGGTGGAAACACCATATATTTT	CASSLGGGGNTIYF
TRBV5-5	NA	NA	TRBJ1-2	TGTGCCAGCAGCTTGGGGACAGCCAACTATGGCTACACCTTC	CASSLGTANYGYTF
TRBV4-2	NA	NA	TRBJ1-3	TGTGCCAGCAGCCAAGTGCCGGGGTCTGGAAACACCATATATTTT	CASSQVPGSGNTIYF
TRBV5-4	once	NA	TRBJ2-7	TGTGCCAGCAGCCCGGGACACTCCTACGAGCAGTACTTC	CASSPGHSYEQYF
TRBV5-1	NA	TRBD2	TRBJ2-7	TGCGCCAGCAGCTTCACTAGCGGGGGATTCTACGAGCAGTACTTC	CASSFTSGGFYEQYF
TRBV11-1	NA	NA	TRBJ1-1	TGTGCCAGCACGGGGGGCCCTATGACTAGAGCTTTCTTT	CASTGGPMTRAFF
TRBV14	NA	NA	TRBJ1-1	TGTGCCAGCAGTGGGGGAGGGCCTGAAGCTTTCTTT	CASSGGGPEAFF
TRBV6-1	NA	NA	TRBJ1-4	TGTGCCAGCAGTTATAGTTATAATGAAAAACTGTTTTTT	CASSYSYNEKLFF